The 2 T cell receptor beta chains listed next were all sequenced from one sample in a study of type 1 regulatory T cells (dated by TCRdb to the early 2020s). The sequencer listed for this sample is Illumina MiSeq. TCRdb reworked the public reads: Q25 trimming with fastp, MiXCR clone assembly, productive beta chains retained. Each CDR3 protein gets just one entry, which takes the most common genes and DNA from the rows behind it. The sample table contains approximately 77,000 distinct CDR3 sequences; only one count was recorded for about a fifth of them. Together, the top ten hold roughly 8.3% of the sample. These receptors have no known antigen. Study-wide conclusions, independent of this receptor: Compared with non-Tr1 cells, Tr1 cells had a narrower TCR repertoire, and the study took this difference to reflect clonal expansion driven by alloantigen.

The sequenced sample consisted of cultured type 1 regulatory T (Tr1) cells, either the whole culture or a sorted fraction (not recorded which). In light of the paper, this sample's cell subset or site label describes: type 1 regulatory T cells sorted from the T-allo10 product. The receptors shown here come from a human donor in good health.

This clonotype was detected ten times or more. The chain employs TRBV5-1 and TRBJ2-1, with D perhaps given as TRBD1 or TRBD2 (5 bases each). The CDR3 covers 13 residues. V shed 4 bases and J shed 8 bases, with 13 bases lying between them. Germline V gene lookup returns CDR1 SGHRS and CDR2 YFSETQ. The CDR3 DNA is TGCGCCAGCAGCCCCGTGACAGCGGATGAGCAGTTCTTC. It yields the protein CASSPVTADEQFF. Complete variable domain (other parts from reference TRBV5-1 and TRBJ2-1): KAGVTQTPRYLIKTRGQQVTLSCSPISGHRSVSWYQQTPGQGLQFLFEYFSETQRNKGNFPGRFSGRQFSNSRSEMNVSTLELGDSALYLCASSPVTADEQFFGPGTRLTVL.

This clonotype occurred many times. V usage is TRBV9 and J usage is TRBJ1-1, with D hard to call. Germline values: CDR1 SGDLS, CDR2 YYNGEE. V lost 0 bases and J 3 bases, leaving 9 bases between the germline ends. The CDR3 has 14 amino acids. CDR3: CASSVGAGYTEAFF. The CDR3, as DNA: TGTGCCAGCAGCGTAGGGGCTGGGTACACTGAAGCTTTCTTT.